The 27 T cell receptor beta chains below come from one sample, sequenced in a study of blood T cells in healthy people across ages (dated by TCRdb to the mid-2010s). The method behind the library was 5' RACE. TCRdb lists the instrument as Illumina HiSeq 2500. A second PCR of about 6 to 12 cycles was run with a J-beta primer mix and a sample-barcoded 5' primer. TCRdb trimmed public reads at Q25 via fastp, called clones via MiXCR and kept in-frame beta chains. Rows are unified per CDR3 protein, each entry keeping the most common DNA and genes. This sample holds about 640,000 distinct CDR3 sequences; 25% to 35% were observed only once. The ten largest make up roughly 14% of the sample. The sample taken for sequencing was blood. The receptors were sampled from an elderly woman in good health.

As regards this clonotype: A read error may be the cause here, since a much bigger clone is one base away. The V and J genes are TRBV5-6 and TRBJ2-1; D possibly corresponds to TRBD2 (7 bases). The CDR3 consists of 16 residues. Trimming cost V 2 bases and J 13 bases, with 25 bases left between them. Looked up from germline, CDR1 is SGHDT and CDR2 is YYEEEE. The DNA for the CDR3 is TGTGCCAGCAGCTTTGAAGTGGGGGGGCCCAAAAACATTCAGTTCTTC. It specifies CASSFEVGGPKNIQFF. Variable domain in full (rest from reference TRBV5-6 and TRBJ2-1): DAGVTQSPTHLIKTRGQQVTLRCSPKSGHDTVSWYQQALGQGPQFIFQYYEEEERQRGNFPDRFSGHQFPNYSSELNVNALLLGDSALYLCASSFEVGGPKNIQFFGPGTRLTVL.

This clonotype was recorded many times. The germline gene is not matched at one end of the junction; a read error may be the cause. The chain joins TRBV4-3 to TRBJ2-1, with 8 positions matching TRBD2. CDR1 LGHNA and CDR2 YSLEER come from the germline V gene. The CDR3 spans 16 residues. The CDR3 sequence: CASSQVGGGPYNEQFF. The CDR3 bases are TGTGCCAGCAGCCAAGTCGGGGGGGGCCCTTACAATGAGCAGTTCTTC.

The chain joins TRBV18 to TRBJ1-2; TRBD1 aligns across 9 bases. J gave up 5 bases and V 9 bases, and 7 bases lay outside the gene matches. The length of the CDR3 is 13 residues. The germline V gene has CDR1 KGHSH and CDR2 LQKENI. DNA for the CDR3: TGTGCCAGGTCATCGGACAGGGGATATGGCTACACCTTC. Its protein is CARSSDRGYGYTF.

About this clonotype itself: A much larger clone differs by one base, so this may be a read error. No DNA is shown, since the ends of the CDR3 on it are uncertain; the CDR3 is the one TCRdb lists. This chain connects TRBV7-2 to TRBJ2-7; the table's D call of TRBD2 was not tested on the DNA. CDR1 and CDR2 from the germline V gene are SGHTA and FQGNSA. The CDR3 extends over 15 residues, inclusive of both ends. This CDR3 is CASSSGDVALGTRYF.

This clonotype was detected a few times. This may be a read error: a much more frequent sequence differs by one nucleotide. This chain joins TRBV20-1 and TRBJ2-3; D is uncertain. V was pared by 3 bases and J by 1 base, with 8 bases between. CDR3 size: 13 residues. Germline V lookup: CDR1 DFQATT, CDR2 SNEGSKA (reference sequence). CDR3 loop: CSARGWGTDTQYF. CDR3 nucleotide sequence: TGCAGTGCTAGGGGGTGGGGCACAGATACGCAGTATTTT.

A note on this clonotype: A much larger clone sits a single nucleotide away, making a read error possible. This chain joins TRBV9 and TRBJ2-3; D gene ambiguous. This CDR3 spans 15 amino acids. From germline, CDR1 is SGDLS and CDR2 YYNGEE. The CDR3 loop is CASSHPGRGSDAQYF. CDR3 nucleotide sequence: TGTGCCAGCTCTCACCCGGGTCGTGGGTCAGATGCGCAGTATTTT. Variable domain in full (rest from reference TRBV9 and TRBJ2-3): DSGVTQTPKHLITATGQRVTLRCSPRSGDLSVYWYQQSLDQGLQFLIQYYNGEERAKGNILERFSAQQFPDLHSELNLSSLELGDSALYFCASSHPGRGSDAQYFGPGTRLTVL.

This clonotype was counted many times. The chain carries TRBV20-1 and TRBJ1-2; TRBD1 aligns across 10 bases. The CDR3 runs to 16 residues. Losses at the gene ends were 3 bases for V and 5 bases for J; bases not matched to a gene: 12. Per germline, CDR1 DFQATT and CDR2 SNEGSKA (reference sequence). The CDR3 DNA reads TGCAGTGCTAGTCGGGACAGGGGCCCCGACAGATATGGCTACACCTTC. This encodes CSASRDRGPDRYGYTF.

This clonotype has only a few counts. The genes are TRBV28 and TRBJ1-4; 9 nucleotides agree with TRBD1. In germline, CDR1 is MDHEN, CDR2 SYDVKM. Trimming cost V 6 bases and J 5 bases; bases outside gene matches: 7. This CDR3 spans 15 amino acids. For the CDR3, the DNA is TGTGCCAGCAGGGGCGGGACAGGGAGGAATGAAAAACTGTTTTTT. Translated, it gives CASRGGTGRNEKLFF.

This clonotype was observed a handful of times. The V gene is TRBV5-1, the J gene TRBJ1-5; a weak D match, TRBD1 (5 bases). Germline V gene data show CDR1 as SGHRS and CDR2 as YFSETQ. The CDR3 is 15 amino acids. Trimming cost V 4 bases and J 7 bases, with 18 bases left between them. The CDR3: CASSLLGGAEQPQHF. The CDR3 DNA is TGCGCCAGCAGCCTGCTAGGTGGGGCGGAGCAGCCCCAGCATTTT.

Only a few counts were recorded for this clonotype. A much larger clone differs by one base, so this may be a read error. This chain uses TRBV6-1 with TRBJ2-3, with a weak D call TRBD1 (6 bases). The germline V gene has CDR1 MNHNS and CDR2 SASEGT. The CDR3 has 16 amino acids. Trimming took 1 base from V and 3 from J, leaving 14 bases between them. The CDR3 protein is CASSEEDSQQTDTQYF. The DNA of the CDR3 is TGTGCCAGCAGTGAAGAGGACAGCCAGCAGACAGATACGCAGTATTTT.

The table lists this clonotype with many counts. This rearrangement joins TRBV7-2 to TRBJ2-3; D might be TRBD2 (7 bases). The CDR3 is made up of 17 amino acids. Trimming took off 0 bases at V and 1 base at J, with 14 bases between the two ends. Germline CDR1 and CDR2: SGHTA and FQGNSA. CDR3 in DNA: TGTGCCAGCAGCTTAGCCTTGGGGGGGGCAGGCACAGATACGCAGTATTTT. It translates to CASSLALGGAGTDTQYF.

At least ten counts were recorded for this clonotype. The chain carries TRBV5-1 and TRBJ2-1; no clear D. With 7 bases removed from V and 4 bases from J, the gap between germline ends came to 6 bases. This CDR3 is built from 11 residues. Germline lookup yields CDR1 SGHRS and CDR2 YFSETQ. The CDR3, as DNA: TGCGCCAGCGCAGATTACAATGAGCAGTTCTTC. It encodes CASADYNEQFF.

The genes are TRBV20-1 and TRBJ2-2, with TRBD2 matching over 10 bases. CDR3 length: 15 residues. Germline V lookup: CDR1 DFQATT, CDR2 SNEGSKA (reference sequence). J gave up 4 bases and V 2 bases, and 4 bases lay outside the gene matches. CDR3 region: CSARRPSGGTGELFF. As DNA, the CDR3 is TGCAGTGCTAGACGTCCTAGCGGGGGCACCGGGGAGCTGTTTTTT.

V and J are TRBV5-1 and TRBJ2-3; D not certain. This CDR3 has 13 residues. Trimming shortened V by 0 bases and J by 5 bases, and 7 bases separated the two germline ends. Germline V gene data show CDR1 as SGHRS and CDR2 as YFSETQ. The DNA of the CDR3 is TGCGCCAGCAGCTTGGATCTTTTAGATACGCAGTATTTT. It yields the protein CASSLDLLDTQYF.

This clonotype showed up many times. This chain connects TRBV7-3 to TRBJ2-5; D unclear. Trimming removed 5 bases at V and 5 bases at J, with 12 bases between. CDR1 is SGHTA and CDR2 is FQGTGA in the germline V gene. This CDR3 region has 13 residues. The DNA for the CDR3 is TGTGCCAGCAGCGCCCATGGGCAGGAGACCCAGTACTTC. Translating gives CASSAHGQETQYF.

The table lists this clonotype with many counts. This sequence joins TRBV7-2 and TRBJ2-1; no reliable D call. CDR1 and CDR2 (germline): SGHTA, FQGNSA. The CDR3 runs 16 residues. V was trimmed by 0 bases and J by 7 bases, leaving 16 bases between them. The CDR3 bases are TGTGCCAGCAGCTTAGCCCTTGGTGTAGGTTGGAATGAGCAGTTCTTC. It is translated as CASSLALGVGWNEQFF.

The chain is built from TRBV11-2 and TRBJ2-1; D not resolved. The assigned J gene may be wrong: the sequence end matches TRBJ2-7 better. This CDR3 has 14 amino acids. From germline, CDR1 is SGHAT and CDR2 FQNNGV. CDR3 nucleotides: TGTGCCAGCAGCTTTGGTCTCTCCTACAATGAGCAGTACTTC. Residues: CASSFGLSYNEQYF.

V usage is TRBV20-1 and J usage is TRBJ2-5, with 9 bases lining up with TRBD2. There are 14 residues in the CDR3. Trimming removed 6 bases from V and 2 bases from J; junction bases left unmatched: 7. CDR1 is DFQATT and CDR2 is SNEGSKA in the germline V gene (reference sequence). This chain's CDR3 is CSARPSGGQETQYF. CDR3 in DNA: TGCAGTGCCAGACCCAGCGGGGGGCAAGAGACCCAGTACTTC.

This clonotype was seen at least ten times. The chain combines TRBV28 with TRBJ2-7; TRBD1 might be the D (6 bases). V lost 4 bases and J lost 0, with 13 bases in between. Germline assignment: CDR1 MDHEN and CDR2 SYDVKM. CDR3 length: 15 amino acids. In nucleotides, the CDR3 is TGTGCCAGCAGTTCTCCCTGGACAGCCTCCTACGAGCAGTACTTC. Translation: CASSSPWTASYEQYF.

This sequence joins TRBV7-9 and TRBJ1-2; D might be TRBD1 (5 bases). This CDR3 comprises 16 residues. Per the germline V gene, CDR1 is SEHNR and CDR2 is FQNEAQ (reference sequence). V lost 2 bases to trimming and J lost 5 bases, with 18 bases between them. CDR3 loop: CASSLSPQGLGYGYTF. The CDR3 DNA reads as TGTGCCAGCAGCTTATCCCCTCAGGGATTAGGGTATGGCTACACCTTC.

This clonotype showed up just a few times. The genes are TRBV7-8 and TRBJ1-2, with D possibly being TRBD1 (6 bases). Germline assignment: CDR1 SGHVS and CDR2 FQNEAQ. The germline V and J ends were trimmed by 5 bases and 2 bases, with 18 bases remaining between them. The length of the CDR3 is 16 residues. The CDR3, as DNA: TGTGCCAGCAGCCAATGGTTAGGACAGCAAAACTATGGCTACACCTTC. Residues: CASSQWLGQQNYGYTF.

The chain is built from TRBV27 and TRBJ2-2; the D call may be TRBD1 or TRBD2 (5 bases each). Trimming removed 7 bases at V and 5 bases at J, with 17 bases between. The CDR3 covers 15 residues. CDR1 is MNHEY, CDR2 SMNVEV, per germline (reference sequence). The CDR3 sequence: CASTPRGASTGELFF. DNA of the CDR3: TGTGCCAGCACTCCTCGAGGGGCGTCGACCGGGGAGCTGTTTTTT.

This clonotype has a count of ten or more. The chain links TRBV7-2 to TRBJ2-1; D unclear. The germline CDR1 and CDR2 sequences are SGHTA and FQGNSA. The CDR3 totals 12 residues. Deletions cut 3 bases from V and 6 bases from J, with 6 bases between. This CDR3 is CASSFLVNEQFF. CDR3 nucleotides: TGTGCCAGCAGCTTCTTGGTCAATGAGCAGTTCTTC.

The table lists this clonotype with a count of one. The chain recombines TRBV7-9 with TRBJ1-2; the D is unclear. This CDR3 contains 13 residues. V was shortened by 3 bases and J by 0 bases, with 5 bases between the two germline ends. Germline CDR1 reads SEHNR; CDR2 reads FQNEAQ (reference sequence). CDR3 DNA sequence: TGTGCCAGCAGCTTCTTCACTAACTATGGCTACACCTTC. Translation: CASSFFTNYGYTF.

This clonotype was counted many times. CDR3 residues: CASSKIGMNTEAFF. The CDR3, as DNA: TGCGCCAGCAGCAAAATAGGGATGAACACTGAAGCTTTCTTT. The chain has TRBV5-1 and TRBJ1-1; D is unresolved. CDR1 is SGHRS and CDR2 is YFSETQ in the germline V gene. The CDR3 totals 14 residues. V was pared by 4 bases and J by 0 bases, with 10 bases between.

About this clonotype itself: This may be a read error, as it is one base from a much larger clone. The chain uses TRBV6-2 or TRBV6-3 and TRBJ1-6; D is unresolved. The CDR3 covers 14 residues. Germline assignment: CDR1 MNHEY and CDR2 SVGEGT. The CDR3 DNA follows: TGTGCCAGCCAGAGGGAAGTACGGAATTCACCCCCCCACTTT. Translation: CASQREVRNSPPHF.

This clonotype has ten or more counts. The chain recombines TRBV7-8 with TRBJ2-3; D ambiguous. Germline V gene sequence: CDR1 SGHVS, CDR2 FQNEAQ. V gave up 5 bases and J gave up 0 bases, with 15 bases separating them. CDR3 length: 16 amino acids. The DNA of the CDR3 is TGTGCCAGCAGCACAGCAGGAGACCTCAGCACAGATACGCAGTATTTT. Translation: CASSTAGDLSTDTQYF.